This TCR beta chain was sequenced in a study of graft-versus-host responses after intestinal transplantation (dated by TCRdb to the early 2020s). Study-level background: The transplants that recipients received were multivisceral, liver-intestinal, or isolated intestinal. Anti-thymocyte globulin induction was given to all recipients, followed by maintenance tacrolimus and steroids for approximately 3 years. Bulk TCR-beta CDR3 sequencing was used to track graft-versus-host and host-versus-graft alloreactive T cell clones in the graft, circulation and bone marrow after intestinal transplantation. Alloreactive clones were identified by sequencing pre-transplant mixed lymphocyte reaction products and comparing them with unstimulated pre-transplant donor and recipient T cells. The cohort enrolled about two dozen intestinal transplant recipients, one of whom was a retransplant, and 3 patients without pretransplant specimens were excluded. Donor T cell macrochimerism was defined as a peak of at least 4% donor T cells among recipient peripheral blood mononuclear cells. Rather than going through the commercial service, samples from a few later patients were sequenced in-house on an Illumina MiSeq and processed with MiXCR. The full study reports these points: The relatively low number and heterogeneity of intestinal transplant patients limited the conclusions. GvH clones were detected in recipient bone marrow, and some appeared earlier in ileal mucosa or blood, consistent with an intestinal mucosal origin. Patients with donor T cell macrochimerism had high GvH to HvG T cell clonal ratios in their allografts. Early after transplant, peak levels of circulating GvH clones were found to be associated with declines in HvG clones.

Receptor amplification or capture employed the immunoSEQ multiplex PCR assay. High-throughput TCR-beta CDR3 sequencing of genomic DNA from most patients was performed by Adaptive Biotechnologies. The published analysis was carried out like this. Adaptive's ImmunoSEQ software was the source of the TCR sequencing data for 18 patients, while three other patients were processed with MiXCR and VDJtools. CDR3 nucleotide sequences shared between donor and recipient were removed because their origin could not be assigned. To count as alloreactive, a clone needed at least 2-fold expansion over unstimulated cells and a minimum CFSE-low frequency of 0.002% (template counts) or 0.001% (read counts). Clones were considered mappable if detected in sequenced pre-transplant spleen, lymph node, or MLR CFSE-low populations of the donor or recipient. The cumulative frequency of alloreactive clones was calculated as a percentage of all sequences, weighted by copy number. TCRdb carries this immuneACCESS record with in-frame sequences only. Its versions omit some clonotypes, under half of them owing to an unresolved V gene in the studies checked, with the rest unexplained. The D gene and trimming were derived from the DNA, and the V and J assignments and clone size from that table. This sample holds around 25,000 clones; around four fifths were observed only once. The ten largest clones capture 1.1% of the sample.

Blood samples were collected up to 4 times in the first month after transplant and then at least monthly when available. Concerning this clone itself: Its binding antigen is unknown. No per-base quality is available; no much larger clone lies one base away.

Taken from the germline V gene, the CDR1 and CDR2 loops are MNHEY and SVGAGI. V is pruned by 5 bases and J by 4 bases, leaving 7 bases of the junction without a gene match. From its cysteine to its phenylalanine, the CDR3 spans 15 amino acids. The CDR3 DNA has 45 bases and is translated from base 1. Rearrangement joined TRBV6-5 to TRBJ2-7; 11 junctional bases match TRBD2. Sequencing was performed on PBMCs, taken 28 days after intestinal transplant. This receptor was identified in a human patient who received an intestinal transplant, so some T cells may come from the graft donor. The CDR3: CASSPGLADPYEQYF. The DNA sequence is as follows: TGTGCCAGCAGTCCGGGACTAGCGGACCCGTACGAGCAGTACTTC.